These 10 T cell receptor beta chains were all obtained from the same sample, sequenced in a study of blood T cells in healthy people across ages (dated by TCRdb to about 2015). The method behind the library was 5' RACE. Instrument used: Illumina HiSeq 2500. A second PCR of about 6 to 11 cycles was performed with a sample-barcoded 5' primer and a J-beta primer mix. The public reads were reanalyzed by TCRdb: fastp trimming at Q25, MiXCR alignment, in-frame beta chains only. Each CDR3 protein gets just one entry, which takes the most common genes and DNA from the rows behind it. Recorded for this sample are about 780,000 distinct CDR3 sequences; 35% to 60% of them occurred a single time. In total, the top ten clones hold roughly 20% of the sample. Sequences were obtained from blood. The source of these receptors is a man older than 75 in good health.

This sequence joins TRBV5-1 and TRBJ2-5; TRBD2 matches 11 bases. There are 15 residues in the CDR3. The germline CDR1 and CDR2 sequences are SGHRS and YFSETQ. Trimming cost V 4 bases and J 11 bases; bases outside gene matches: 13. The CDR3 protein is CASSDLAGGKNEQYF. For the CDR3, the DNA is TGCGCCAGCAGCGATCTAGCGGGGGGTAAGAATGAGCAGTACTTC.

This clonotype was counted a few times. V gene TRBV27 combines with J gene TRBJ2-3, with D possibly TRBD2 on 6 matching bases. From germline, CDR1 is MNHEY and CDR2 SMNVEV (reference sequence). V shed 4 bases and J shed 6 bases, with 17 bases lying between them. The CDR3 length is 15 residues. As DNA, the CDR3 is TGTGCCAGCAGTTCATCGCCGGGACTTAGCGATACGCAGTATTTT. Amino acids: CASSSSPGLSDTQYF.

V and J are TRBV12-5 and TRBJ2-7, with D possibly matching TRBD1 (5 bases). The CDR3 extends over 15 amino acids. CDR1 is LGHNT and CDR2 is FRNRAP in the germline V gene. The V end lost 1 base, the J end lost 3 bases, and 13 bases lay between the germline ends. The CDR3 region has the DNA TGTGCTAGTGGTTTGGGTCGGACACATTACTACGAGCAGTACTTC. Protein sequence: CASGLGRTHYYEQYF.

The sample holds many counts of this clonotype. CDR3 nucleotide sequence: TGTGCCAGCAGCTTAGACACGGGAGTCTACAATGAGCAGTTCTTC. As protein: CASSLDTGVYNEQFF. This rearrangement joins TRBV7-2 to TRBJ2-1; D is possibly TRBD2 (6 bases). The germline V gene has CDR1 SGHTA and CDR2 FQGNSA. Trimming removed 1 base from V and 3 bases from J, with 10 bases in between. CDR3 size: 15 residues.

This clonotype was recorded a few times. The rearrangement joins TRBV7-3 to TRBJ2-3; tentatively, D is TRBD2 (6 bases). Germline CDR1 is SGHTA and CDR2 is FQGTGA. V was shortened by 1 base and J by 4 bases, with 12 bases between the two germline ends. The CDR3 is made up of 15 amino acids. CDR3 coding DNA: TGTGCCAGCAGCTTAAGGCCGGGACTTTCAGATACGCAGTATTTT. This codes for CASSLRPGLSDTQYF. Based on the CDR3 plus reference TRBV7-3 and TRBJ2-3, the full variable domain is GAGVSQTPSNKVTEKGKYVELRCDPISGHTALYWYRQSLGQGPEFLIYFQGTGAADDSGLPNDRFFAVRPEGSVSTLKIQRTERGDSAVYLCASSLRPGLSDTQYFGPGTRLTVL.

Turning to this clonotype: A much larger clone lies one base from this, so it may be a read error. This rearrangement joins TRBV29-1 to TRBJ2-7; maybe TRBD2 (6 bases). V shed 7 bases and J shed 2 bases, with 18 bases lying between them. The length of the CDR3 is 14 residues. Germline CDR1 and CDR2: SQVTM and ANQGSEA. The CDR3 coding sequence is TGCAGCGCCAGGACTGGCGGGAACACCTACGAGCAGTACTTC. Encoded protein: CSARTGGNTYEQYF.

Ten or more counts support this clonotype. DNA of the CDR3: TGCAGCGTTGGGTTCGGTCTTGGCTACGAGCAGTACTTC. Its protein is CSVGFGLGYEQYF. This chain uses TRBV29-1 with TRBJ2-7; D gene ambiguous. The CDR3 covers 13 residues. With 4 bases removed from V and 3 bases from J, the gap between germline ends came to 13 bases. Germline-derived CDR1 and CDR2 are SQVTM and ANQGSEA.

This clonotype was observed many times. This sequence joins TRBV29-1 and TRBJ2-3; D remains ambiguous. V dropped 2 bases and J dropped 2 bases, with 8 bases sitting between them. CDR1 is SQVTM and CDR2 is ANQGSEA in the germline V gene. CDR3 size: 13 residues. CDR3 in DNA: TGCAGCGTTGAACGTTCGTCCACAGATACGCAGTATTTT. It translates to CSVERSSTDTQYF.

The chain couples TRBV7-9 to TRBJ2-5, with D perhaps TRBD1 (6 bases). V was cut by 0 bases and J by 4 bases, with 12 bases left in between. Germline lookup yields CDR1 SEHNR and CDR2 FQNEAQ (reference sequence). The CDR3 is made up of 15 amino acids. The DNA for the CDR3 is TGTGCCAGCAGCTTAGCGGGGGCAGCGGCAGAGACCCAGTACTTC. Its protein product is CASSLAGAAAETQYF.

The chain links TRBV4-2 to TRBJ1-2, with no clear D. V lost 0 bases to trimming and J lost 3 bases, with 11 bases between them. This CDR3 spans 15 amino acids. Germline CDR1 LGHNA, CDR2 YNFKEQ. CDR3 sequence: CASSQDQFGDYGYTF. CDR3 coding DNA: TGTGCCAGCAGCCAAGATCAATTCGGTGACTATGGCTACACCTTC.